The source of this T cell receptor beta chain is a study of OX40 agonist ivuxolimab in advanced cancers. Study-level background: Cancers in dose escalation were hepatocellular, melanoma, renal cell and head and neck. Study findings and constraints: Not determined was the antigen specificity of the expanded peripheral T cells.

As regards this clone: Its target is not known.

Trimming removed 6 bases at V and 1 base at J, with 10 bases between. This CDR3 comprises 13 residues. CDR1 and CDR2 from the germline V gene are SEHNR and FQNEAQ (reference sequence). Data came from immunoSEQ multiplex PCR; TCRdb stores just in-frame clones and leaves some out. The data hold about 38,000 clones, with about 80% observed a single time. The sample was CD4+ or CD8+ T cells sorted from blood, taken in a trial of the OX40 agonist ivuxolimab. The chain couples TRBV7-9 to TRBJ2-7; D unclear. The clonotype comes from an adult with an advanced solid tumor such as melanoma, head and neck, liver or kidney cancer. The CDR3 sequence: CASSGVVSYEQYF. The CDR3 bases are TGTGCCAGCAGTGGGGTAGTGTCCTACGAGCAGTACTTC.